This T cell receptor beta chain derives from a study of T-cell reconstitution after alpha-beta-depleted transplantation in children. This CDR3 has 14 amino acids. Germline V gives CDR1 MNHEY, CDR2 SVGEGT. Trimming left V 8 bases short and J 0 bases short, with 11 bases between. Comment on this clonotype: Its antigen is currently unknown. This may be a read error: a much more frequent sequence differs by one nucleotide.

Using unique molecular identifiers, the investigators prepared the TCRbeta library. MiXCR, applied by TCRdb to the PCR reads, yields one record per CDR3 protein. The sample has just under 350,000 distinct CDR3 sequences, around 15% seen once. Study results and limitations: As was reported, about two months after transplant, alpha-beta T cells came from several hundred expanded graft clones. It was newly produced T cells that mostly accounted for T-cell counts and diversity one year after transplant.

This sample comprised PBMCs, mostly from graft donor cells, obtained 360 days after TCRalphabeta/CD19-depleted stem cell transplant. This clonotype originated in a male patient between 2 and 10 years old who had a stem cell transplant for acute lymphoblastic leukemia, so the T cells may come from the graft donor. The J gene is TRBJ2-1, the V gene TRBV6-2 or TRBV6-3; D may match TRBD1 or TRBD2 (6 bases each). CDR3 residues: CASAGHISYNEQFF. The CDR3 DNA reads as TGTGCCAGCGCGGGACATATCTCCTACAATGAGCAGTTCTTC.